Described below is a single T cell receptor beta chain sequence and its context. What it binds is not known. Expressed TCRB transcripts got sequenced, as all isolated RNA was reverse transcribed. There were approximately 3.5 million reads on average in the naive, central memory and regulatory T cell samples. Repertoires were generated with immunoSEQ multiplex PCR, while TCRdb's copy carries only in-frame clones and drops some. The sample has hundreds of thousands of clones, about 29% seen once; the top ten hold 0.06% to 0.07%. The data originate from a study of beta chain features in type 1 diabetes. Study-level findings and limits: HLA effects on TCRB rearrangement stayed unresolved here. Relative to healthy donors, patients appeared to have naive, central memory and Treg TCRB repertoires that were more similar.

V was trimmed by 4 bases and J by 6 bases, leaving 10 bases between them. The CDR3 is 13 residues long. Germline V CDR1 and CDR2: SGHTA, FQGNSA. The chain employs TRBV7-2 and TRBJ2-1, with D hard to call. The material sequenced was naive CD4+ T cells from blood. This receptor was obtained from a man aged 18 to 30 in good health. CDR3: CASSYRSGNEQFF. DNA for the CDR3: TGTGCCAGCAGCTATAGGTCGGGCAATGAGCAGTTCTTC.